These 9 T cell receptor beta chains originate from one sample sequenced in a study of blood T cell repertoires in COVID-19. Using immunoSEQ multiplex PCR, the repertoire was profiled, and TCRdb retains in-frame clones only, with some absent. Found here are about 52,000 clones, more than 70% of them singletons; the top ten hold roughly 24%. The sample consisted of peripheral blood. These receptors were taken from a woman over 75 with acute or convalescent COVID-19.

The chain couples TRBV6-5 to TRBJ2-1; 9 bases line up with TRBD1. This CDR3 region has 14 residues. J lost 5 bases, V lost 6 bases, and 5 bases had no gene match. From germline, CDR1 is MNHEY and CDR2 SVGAGI. In nucleotides, the CDR3 is TGTGCCAGCAGACGGGACAGGGAAGACAATGAGCAGTTCTTC. Its protein is CASRRDREDNEQFF.

CDR3 region: CASRLYRGRDSPLHF. DNA of the CDR3: TGTGCCAGCAGGCTATACAGGGGGCGGGATTCACCCCTCCACTTT. The chain recombines TRBV28 with TRBJ1-6; TRBD1 matches 9 bases. With V trimmed by 6 bases and J by 8 bases, 8 bases remained unmatched. CDR1 is MDHEN, CDR2 SYDVKM, per germline. CDR3 length: 15 residues.

V is TRBV9 and J is TRBJ2-1; 10 positions match TRBD2. V trimming: 0 bases; J trimming: 6 bases; junction bases outside the gene matches: 15. The CDR3 covers 19 residues. CDR1 is SGDLS, CDR2 YYNGEE, per germline. For the CDR3, the DNA is TGTGCCAGCAGCGTAGCGCTAGTCCCAGCGGGAGGGCTGGGCAATGAGCAGTTCTTC. It yields the protein CASSVALVPAGGLGNEQFF.

This chain uses TRBV6-5 with TRBJ1-5; 7 bases align to TRBD1. This CDR3 spans 15 amino acids. CDR1 is MNHEY and CDR2 is SVGAGI in the germline V gene. V lost 8 bases and J lost 2; bases outside the gene matches: 9. The CDR3 spells CASFEGATGNQPQHF. Here the CDR3 DNA reads TGTGCCAGCTTTGAGGGGGCGACGGGCAATCAGCCCCAGCATTTT.

This rearrangement joins TRBV9 to TRBJ2-3, with D possibly TRBD2 on 6 matching bases. In germline, CDR1 is SGDLS, CDR2 YYNGEE. V lost 3 bases, J lost 4 bases, and 12 bases lay in between. This CDR3 is 14 amino acids long. This CDR3 is CASSAGTSSDTQYF. The CDR3 DNA reads TGTGCCAGCAGCGCCGGGACTTCCTCAGATACGCAGTATTTT.

The chain uses TRBV4-1 and TRBJ1-4; 7 positions agree with TRBD1. Trimming took 0 bases from V and 4 from J; bases not matched to a gene: 5. CDR1 is MGHRA, CDR2 YSYEKL, per germline. This CDR3 contains 16 residues. CDR3 in amino acids: CASSQDGQGDNEKLFF. In DNA, the CDR3 is TGCGCCAGCAGCCAAGATGGGCAGGGGGATAATGAAAAACTGTTTTTT.

This chain joins TRBV4-2 and TRBJ1-1; 7 nucleotides agree with TRBD1. Germline V gives CDR1 LGHNA, CDR2 YNFKEQ. The CDR3 sequence is 15 residues long. The J segment lost 2 bases and the V segment lost 4 bases, leaving 7 bases of the junction unmatched. CDR3 sequence (DNA): TGTGCCAGCAGCCCGTGGGACAGTAGTAACACTGAAGCTTTCTTT. As protein: CASSPWDSSNTEAFF.

This clone showed up just once. The chain has TRBV14 and TRBJ2-1, with D hard to call. Germline loops: CDR1 SGHDN, CDR2 FVKESK. This CDR3 is 12 amino acids long. Trimming took off 0 bases at V and 11 bases at J, with 8 bases between the two ends. The CDR3 sequence: CASSQDERKQFF. The CDR3 DNA is TGTGCCAGCAGCCAAGATGAGCGAAAGCAGTTCTTC.

This clone was seen only once. The chain combines TRBV3-1 (or the pseudogene TRBV3-2) with TRBJ1-5; perhaps TRBD1 as D (5 bases). The CDR3 consists of 15 residues. The V gene's germline CDR1 is LGHDT and CDR2 YNNKEL (reference sequence). The ends were cut back, 2 bases at V and 0 bases at J, with 8 bases in the middle. CDR3 residues: CASSQSGLSNQPQHF. The CDR3, as DNA: TGTGCCAGCAGCCAATCAGGGCTTAGCAATCAGCCCCAGCATTTT.